These 26 T cell receptor beta chains came from one sample sequenced in a study of shared clonotypes between healthy human individuals. TCRdb's copy holds only in-frame clones and misses some; the assay was immunoSEQ multiplex PCR. This sample yields about 1.5 million clones, of which 95% to 99% are seen a single time; around 0.47% belongs to the top ten. Sequenced sample: naive CD4+ T cells sorted from blood. Subset indicated: CD45RA+ positively selected. The origin of the receptors is a man aged 30-40 years in good health.

J is TRBJ2-7 and V is TRBV9; D is uncertain. The CDR3 has 14 residues. V was clipped by 2 bases and J by 6 bases, with 15 bases between them. CDR1 and CDR2 (germline): SGDLS, YYNGEE. The CDR3 DNA sequence: TGTGCCAGCAGCGTGGCCACCTCGACCCCCGAGCAGTACTTC. Amino acids: CASSVATSTPEQYF.

In this sample, this clone turned up once. The V gene is TRBV10-3, the J gene TRBJ2-1; D unclear. Trimming pared 0 bases from V and 10 bases from J, leaving 16 bases between. The CDR3 sequence is 15 residues long. Germline V CDR1 and CDR2: ENHRY, SYGVKD. CDR3 DNA: TGTGCCATCAGTGAGTCCCACAGTGGGGAAGGCGAGCAGTTCTTC. Residues: CAISESHSGEGEQFF.

J is TRBJ2-1 and V is TRBV28, with TRBD2 matching 16 bases. Germline loops: CDR1 MDHEN, CDR2 SYDVKM. This CDR3 contains 18 residues. The trim removed 8 bases at V and 1 base at J, leaving 8 bases unmatched. For the CDR3, the DNA is TGTGCCAGCCGAGGGACTAGCGGGAGGGCCTGGTCCTACAATGAGCAGTTCTTC. This gives the protein CASRGTSGRAWSYNEQFF.

In its sample, this clone was seen once. V is TRBV6-5 and J is TRBJ1-1; TRBD1 is a possible D gene (5 bases). Germline V gives CDR1 MNHEY, CDR2 SVGAGI. V lost 4 bases to trimming and J lost 0 bases, with 15 bases between them. CDR3 length: 16 residues. Here the CDR3 reads CASSLKWGSMNTEAFF. The DNA for the CDR3 is TGTGCCAGCAGTTTGAAGTGGGGCAGCATGAACACTGAAGCTTTCTTT.

The CDR3: CASSVASGSGYTF. The CDR3 nucleotides read TGTGCCAGCAGCGTAGCATCCGGCTCTGGCTACACCTTC. This chain uses TRBV9 with TRBJ1-2; D call uncertain. Germline-derived CDR1 and CDR2 are SGDLS and YYNGEE. The CDR3 covers 13 residues. V was cut by 0 bases and J by 7 bases, with 10 bases left in between.

The J gene is TRBJ2-7, the V gene TRBV6-5; D unresolved. CDR1 is MNHEY, CDR2 SVGAGI, per germline. CDR3 length equals 15 residues. Trimming stripped 7 bases from V and 0 bases from J, with 16 bases between. CDR3 amino acids: CASTKDAALSYEQYF. DNA of the CDR3: TGTGCCAGCACCAAAGACGCGGCGCTCTCCTACGAGCAGTACTTC.

The genes are TRBV5-1 and TRBJ2-2; D possibly corresponds to TRBD1 (5 bases). Germline CDR1 reads SGHRS; CDR2 reads YFSETQ. CDR3 length: 15 residues. V dropped 4 bases and J dropped 6 bases, with 16 bases sitting between them. CDR3 loop: CASSGAATGSGELFF. CDR3 sequence (DNA): TGCGCCAGCAGCGGGGCCGCAACCGGGTCCGGGGAGCTGTTTTTT.

This chain uses TRBV10-3 with TRBJ2-5; 7 bases are a match to TRBD1. Trimming removed 6 bases from V and 2 bases from J; junction bases left unmatched: 3. The V gene's germline CDR1 is ENHRY and CDR2 SYGVKD. There are 13 residues in the CDR3. CDR3 amino acids: CAISPGGQETQYF. CDR3 nucleotides: TGTGCCATCAGCCCAGGGGGACAAGAGACCCAGTACTTC.

The chain recombines TRBV29-1 with TRBJ2-7, with TRBD1 matching over 10 bases. Germline assignment: CDR1 SQVTM and CDR2 ANQGSEA. This CDR3 has 15 amino acids. V lost 3 bases and J lost 5; bases outside the gene matches: 10. As DNA, the CDR3 is TGCAGCGTTGAGACCAAAAGGGACAGGGGCAACGAGCAGTACTTC. It yields the protein CSVETKRDRGNEQYF.

The V call is TRBV27, the J call TRBJ1-2, with 7 bases lining up with TRBD1. CDR1 MNHEY and CDR2 SMNVEV come from the germline V gene (reference sequence). This CDR3 region has 13 residues. Germline trimming cut 6 bases from V and 8 bases from J; bases unmatched to any gene: 9. The CDR3 DNA reads as TGTGCCAGCAGCCCCGACAGGGCTCGCGGCTACACCTTC. Protein: CASSPDRARGYTF.

This clone was seen a handful of times. The rearrangement links TRBV27 to TRBJ1-3; D remains ambiguous. The germline V gene encodes CDR1 MNHEY and CDR2 SMNVEV (reference sequence). This CDR3 comprises 13 residues. V lost 4 bases and J lost 7, with 11 bases in between. CDR3 sequence: CASSSSLGNTIYF. In DNA, the CDR3 is TGTGCCAGCAGTTCCTCACTTGGTAACACCATATATTTT.

V is TRBV15 and J is TRBJ2-7; D not resolved. This CDR3 has 11 amino acids. The germline V gene has CDR1 LNHNV and CDR2 YYDKDF (reference sequence). Trimming took off 4 bases at V and 4 bases at J, with 5 bases between the two ends. The CDR3 DNA reads as TGTGCCACCAGCACAAGGTACGAGCAGTACTTC. Translating it yields CATSTRYEQYF.

The V gene is TRBV20-1, the J gene TRBJ2-4; 9 bases fit TRBD1. The CDR3 is 11 residues long. V was clipped by 3 bases and J by 9 bases; unmatched bases: 0. The germline V gene encodes CDR1 DFQATT and CDR2 SNEGSKA (reference sequence). The CDR3 protein is CSARTGGIQYF. CDR3 DNA: TGCAGTGCTAGGACAGGGGGCATTCAGTACTTC.

This chain uses TRBV5-4 with TRBJ2-7; a weak D match, TRBD1 (6 bases). The germline V gene encodes CDR1 SGHNT and CDR2 YYREEE (reference sequence). V was shortened by 3 bases and J by 6 bases, with 19 bases between the two germline ends. CDR3 size: 15 residues. This chain's CDR3 is CASSSRTALEGEQYF. The CDR3 bases are TGTGCCAGCAGCTCGAGGACAGCACTAGAAGGCGAGCAGTACTTC.

The genes are TRBV5-4 and TRBJ1-1, with D possibly matching TRBD1 (5 bases). The CDR3 spans 14 residues. Per germline, CDR1 SGHNT and CDR2 YYREEE (reference sequence). With 0 bases removed from V and 11 bases from J, the gap between germline ends came to 17 bases. The CDR3 region is CASSLAGSGRGAFF. The CDR3 DNA reads as TGTGCCAGCAGCTTGGCCGGGTCGGGGAGGGGCGCTTTCTTT.

The chain couples TRBV29-1 to TRBJ2-7; D is perhaps TRBD2 (6 bases). The length of the CDR3 is 11 residues. Per germline, CDR1 SQVTM and CDR2 ANQGSEA. V lost 7 bases to trimming and J lost 5 bases, with 12 bases between them. CDR3 bases: TGCAGCGGGCGACTAGTCGACGAGCAGTACTTC. This translates into CSGRLVDEQYF.

This chain links TRBV7-8 with TRBJ1-1; no reliable D call. CDR3 length: 16 amino acids. V lost 5 bases to trimming and J lost 0 bases, with 16 bases between them. Germline CDR1 reads SGHVS; CDR2 reads FQNEAQ. The CDR3 sequence: CASSGTGPLVNTEAFF. DNA of the CDR3: TGTGCCAGCAGCGGCACCGGGCCTCTAGTGAACACTGAAGCTTTCTTT.

V is TRBV7-9 and J is TRBJ2-1; D ambiguous. Trimming took 7 bases from V and 9 from J, leaving 10 bases between them. Germline V gene sequence: CDR1 SEHNR, CDR2 FQNEAQ (reference sequence). This CDR3 is built from 11 residues. In DNA, the CDR3 is TGTGCCAGCACCCCAAAGGTTGAGCAGTTCTTC. Translation: CASTPKVEQFF.

A single count supports this clone. The rearrangement joins TRBV14 to TRBJ2-1; perhaps D is TRBD1 or TRBD2 (5 bases each). Trimming left V 2 bases short and J 1 base short, with 18 bases between. Germline V gives CDR1 SGHDN, CDR2 FVKESK. The CDR3 is made up of 18 amino acids. CDR3 in DNA: TGTGCCAGCAGCCAAACGGACGCAGGGACGATTTCCTACAATGAGCAGTTCTTC. This gives the protein CASSQTDAGTISYNEQFF.

This clone was detected only once. The CDR3 sequence: CASSLQGARGEQYF. CDR3 nucleotides: TGTGCCAGTAGCTTACAGGGGGCGCGTGGCGAGCAGTACTTC. The genes are TRBV19 and TRBJ2-7; 9 bases match TRBD1. Per germline, CDR1 LNHDA and CDR2 SQIVND (reference sequence). This CDR3 comprises 14 residues. V was clipped by 6 bases and J by 6 bases; unmatched bases: 9.

This chain joins TRBV27 and TRBJ1-5, with no clear D. The CDR3 spans 13 residues. Trimming left V 3 bases short and J 7 bases short, with 10 bases between. The germline CDR1 and CDR2 sequences are MNHEY and SMNVEV (reference sequence). The CDR3 DNA reads TGTGCCAGCAGTTTTAGGTCAAGACAGCCCCAGCATTTT. Translating it yields CASSFRSRQPQHF.

The gene calls are TRBV18 and TRBJ1-1, with no clear D. Trimming removed 4 bases at V and 1 base at J, with 10 bases between. The CDR3 has 14 amino acids. Per germline, CDR1 KGHSH and CDR2 LQKENI. CDR3 protein: CASSRKNPNTEAFF. In DNA form, the CDR3 reads TGTGCCAGCTCACGTAAGAACCCGAACACTGAAGCTTTCTTT.

The rearrangement links TRBV6-1 to TRBJ2-7; TRBD1 might be the D (6 bases). Trimming cost V 7 bases and J 4 bases, with 14 bases left between them. CDR3 size: 13 residues. Germline-derived CDR1 and CDR2 are MNHNS and SASEGT. The CDR3 DNA is TGTGCCAGCACGGGACAACTGGGGTACGAGCAGTACTTC. It translates to CASTGQLGYEQYF.

This chain joins TRBV5-1 and TRBJ1-5; 11 nucleotides line up with TRBD1. The CDR3 is 19 residues long. Germline V CDR1 and CDR2: SGHRS, YFSETQ. The V gene end was trimmed by 1 base and the J gene end by 1 base; junction bases not matched to a gene: 10. CDR3 sequence: CASSLRADRGRRSNQPQHF. The CDR3 nucleotides read TGCGCCAGCAGCTTGCGCGCGGACAGGGGGCGCCGAAGCAATCAGCCCCAGCATTTT.

The genes are TRBV7-9 and TRBJ2-3, with no clear D. The CDR3 extends over 14 amino acids. Germline CDR1 is SEHNR and CDR2 is FQNEAQ (reference sequence). V lost 5 bases and J lost 0, with 9 bases in between. The chain's CDR3 is CASSPRRSTDTQYF. The CDR3 nucleotides read TGTGCCAGCAGCCCTCGACGCAGCACAGATACGCAGTATTTT.

J is TRBJ1-2 and V is TRBV10-3, with D uncertain. Trimming removed 0 bases from V and 10 bases from J, with 9 bases in between. The CDR3 extends over 12 amino acids. Germline V gene data show CDR1 as ENHRY and CDR2 as SYGVKD. CDR3 sequence (DNA): TGTGCCATCAGTGAGTCGGAGCGGGCCTACACCTTC. It specifies CAISESERAYTF.